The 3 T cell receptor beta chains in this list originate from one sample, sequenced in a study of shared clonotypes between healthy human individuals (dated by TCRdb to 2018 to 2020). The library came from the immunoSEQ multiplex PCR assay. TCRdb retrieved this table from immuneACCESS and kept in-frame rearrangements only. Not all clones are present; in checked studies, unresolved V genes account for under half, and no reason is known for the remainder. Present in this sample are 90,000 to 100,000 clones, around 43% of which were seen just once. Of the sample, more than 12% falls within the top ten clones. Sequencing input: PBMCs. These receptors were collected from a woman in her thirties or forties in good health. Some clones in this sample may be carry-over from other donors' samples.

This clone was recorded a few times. The CDR3 reads CASSDEERYTF. In DNA form, the CDR3 reads TGTGCCAGCAGTGATGAGGAGCGCTACACCTTC. The rearrangement uses TRBV2 and TRBJ1-2, with D hard to call. V gave up 3 bases and J gave up 9 bases, with 8 bases separating them. The CDR3 runs to 11 residues. Per the germline V gene, CDR1 is SNHLY and CDR2 is FYNNEI.

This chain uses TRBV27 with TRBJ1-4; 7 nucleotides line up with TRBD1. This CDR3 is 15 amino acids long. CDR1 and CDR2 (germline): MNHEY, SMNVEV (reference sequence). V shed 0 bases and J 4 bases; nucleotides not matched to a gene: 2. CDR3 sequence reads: CASSLSGQVNEKLFF. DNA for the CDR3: TGTGCCAGCAGTTTATCCGGACAGGTTAATGAAAAACTGTTTTTT.

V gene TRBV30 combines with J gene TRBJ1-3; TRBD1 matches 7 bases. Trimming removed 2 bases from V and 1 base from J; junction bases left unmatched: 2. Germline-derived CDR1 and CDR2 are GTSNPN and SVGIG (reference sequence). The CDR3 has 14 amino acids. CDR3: CAWSHRGSGNTIYF. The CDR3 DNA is TGTGCCTGGAGTCACAGGGGATCTGGAAACACCATATATTTT.